This T cell receptor beta chain was identified in a study of OX40 agonist ivuxolimab in advanced cancers. Study-wide context: Ivuxolimab was an agonistic, fully human IgG2 monoclonal antibody directed against OX40 (CD134), a costimulatory receptor. Intravenous ivuxolimab was administered to patients every 2 weeks at six dose levels: 0.01, 0.1, 0.3, 1.5, 3 and 10 mg/kg. Among the approximately 54 dose-escalation patients, around 20 had hepatocellular carcinoma, around 15 melanoma, 9 renal cell carcinoma and 9 head and neck cancer. In the dose-escalation cohort, 70% to 90% of patients were male, and the mean age was around 65 years with a range of roughly 23 to 79. Patients were allowed to have had prior anti-PD-1, anti-PD-L1 or anti-CTLA-4 therapy, and approximately 40% of the dose-escalation patients had been treated with checkpoint inhibitors. Partial responses occurred in three dose-escalation patients: two with cutaneous melanoma and one with hepatocellular carcinoma. Peripheral TCRbeta sequencing aimed to test whether ivuxolimab altered TCR sequence diversity and caused clonal T-cell expansion. The paper describes the monotherapy dose-escalation part (N ≈ 49 patients) of the phase I trial of ivuxolimab.

To sequence the TCRbeta CDR3 region, genomic DNA was isolated from the sorted cells. TCRbeta CDR3 regions were sequenced using the immunoSEQ Assay. The source is immuneACCESS, and TCRdb retained only in-frame sequences with V and J called. Part of the clones is not carried over; for the studies checked, unresolved V genes explain less than half of this, and the remainder is unexplained. Present in this sample are 9,500 to 15,000 clones, 65% to 80% of which were seen just once. The ten largest make up 25% to 35% of the sample. The paper as a whole reports these results and caveats: Partial responders in the 0.1-3.0 mg/kg groups had among the lowest normalized peripheral clonal expansion, especially among CD8+ T cells. Clonal expansion of both CD4+ and CD8+ blood T cells was observed from baseline to week 6 at doses 0.1 to 3.0 mg/kg. Low levels of normalized T-cell clonal expansion were also shown by some nonresponding patients. On average, CD8+ T cells showed more expanded clones than CD4+ T cells after ivuxolimab. Antigen specificity was not determined for the clonally expanded peripheral T cells.

Worth noting for this clone: Its antigen remains unidentified. It has no much larger one-base neighbor in the sample; base qualities were not kept.

A distance of 14 bases separates the germline ends of V and J, which lose 4 bases and 0 bases respectively. Taken from the germline V gene, the CDR1 and CDR2 loops are SGDLS and YYNGEE. Reading from cysteine to phenylalanine, the CDR3 counts 15 amino acids. The entry retains the CDR3 DNA only, 45 bases that are in frame from base 1. The trial excluded patients who had a history of autoimmune disease or who were on systemic immunosuppression. Peripheral blood for TCR sequencing was collected from all dose cohorts at baseline, on cycle 4 day 1, and on cycle 7 day 1. The samples were drawn from a first-in-human, open-label, multicenter phase I dose-escalation trial of ivuxolimab. Adults with locally advanced or metastatic melanoma, renal cell carcinoma, hepatocellular carcinoma or head and neck squamous cell carcinoma were enrolled in the trial. CD4+ and CD8+ T cells were sorted separately from peripheral blood before TCR sequencing.

The chain was built from TRBV9 and TRBJ2-7; the D region possibly corresponds to TRBD1 (6 bases align). The input for sequencing was CD4+ or CD8+ T cells sorted from blood, taken in a trial of the OX40 agonist ivuxolimab. The receptor was derived from an adult with an advanced solid tumor such as melanoma, head and neck, liver or kidney cancer. In nucleotides, the sequence is TGTGCCAGCAGCTACAGGACAGTTAGCTCCTACGAGCAGTACTTC. This sequence encodes CASSYRTVSSYEQYF. Extended through the reference TRBV9 and TRBJ2-7 proteins, this CDR3 yields the full variable domain: DSGVTQTPKHLITATGQRVTLRCSPRSGDLSVYWYQQSLDQGLQFLIQYYNGEERAKGNILERFSAQQFPDLHSELNLSSLELGDSALYFCASSYRTVSSYEQYFGPGTRLTVT.